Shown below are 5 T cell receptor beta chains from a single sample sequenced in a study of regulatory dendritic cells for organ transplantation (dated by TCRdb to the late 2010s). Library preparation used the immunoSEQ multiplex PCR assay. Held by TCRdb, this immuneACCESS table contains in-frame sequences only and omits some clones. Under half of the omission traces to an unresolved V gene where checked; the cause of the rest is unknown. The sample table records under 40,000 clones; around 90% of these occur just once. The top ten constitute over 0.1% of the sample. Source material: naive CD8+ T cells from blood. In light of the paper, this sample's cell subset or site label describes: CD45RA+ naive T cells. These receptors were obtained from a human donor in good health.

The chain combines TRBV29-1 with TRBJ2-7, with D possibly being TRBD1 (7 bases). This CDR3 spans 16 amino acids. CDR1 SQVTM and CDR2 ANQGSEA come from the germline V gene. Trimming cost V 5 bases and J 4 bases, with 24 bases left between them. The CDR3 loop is CSVFKGRRQGGYEQYF. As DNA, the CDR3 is TGCAGCGTTTTTAAGGGCAGGAGGCAGGGGGGATACGAGCAGTACTTC.

Written as DNA, the CDR3 is TGTGCCAGCAGCTTAGAGTTAGCCGCTAGCAAGACCCAGTACTTC. Translating gives CASSLELAASKTQYF. V is TRBV7-8 and J is TRBJ2-5, with D perhaps matching TRBD2 (5 bases). The ends were cut back, 1 base at V and 6 bases at J, with 15 bases in the middle. The CDR3 runs 15 residues. Germline values: CDR1 SGHVS, CDR2 FQNEAQ.

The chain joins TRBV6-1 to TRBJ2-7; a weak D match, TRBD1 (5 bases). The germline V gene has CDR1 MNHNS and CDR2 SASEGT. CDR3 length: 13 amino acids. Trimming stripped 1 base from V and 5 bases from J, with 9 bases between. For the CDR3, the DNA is TGTGCCAGCAGTGAAGTGGGGCGCGACGAGCAGTACTTC. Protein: CASSEVGRDEQYF.

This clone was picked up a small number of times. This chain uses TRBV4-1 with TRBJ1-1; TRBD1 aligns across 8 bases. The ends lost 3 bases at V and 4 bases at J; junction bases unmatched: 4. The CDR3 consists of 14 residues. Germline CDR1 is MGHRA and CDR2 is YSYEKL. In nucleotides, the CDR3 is TGCGCCAGCAGCCACGGACAGGGTGGCACTGAAGCTTTCTTT. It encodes CASSHGQGGTEAFF.

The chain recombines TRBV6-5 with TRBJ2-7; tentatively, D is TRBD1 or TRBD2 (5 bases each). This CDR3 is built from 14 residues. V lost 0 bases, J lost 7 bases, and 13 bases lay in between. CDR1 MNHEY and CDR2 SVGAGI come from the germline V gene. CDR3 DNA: TGTGCCAGCAGTTACTCCCGGGGCTTTGGAGAGCAGTACTTC. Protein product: CASSYSRGFGEQYF.